This T cell receptor (beta chain) was retrieved from a study of blood T cell repertoires in COVID-19. Study as a whole: T cells, B-cell-depleted T cells, or PBMCs supplied cDNA or gDNA.

With 1 base removed from V and 5 bases from J, the gap between germline ends came to 14 bases. This CDR3 spans 15 amino acids. The V gene's germline CDR1 is SGHTA and CDR2 FQGNSA. This clone was detected once. Recruits, aged about 18 to 90 years, lived in 20 to 30 US areas. The protocol was immunoSEQ multiplex PCR, while the TCRdb copy is restricted to in-frame clones and leaves out a portion. The sample includes under 250,000 clones, about 91% of them seen just once. The sequenced sample was PBMCs or T cells enriched from blood (not recorded which). The origin of this receptor is a woman aged 25 to 45 with acute COVID-19. This chain connects TRBV7-2 to TRBJ2-5; perhaps TRBD2 as D (7 bases). The CDR3 nucleotides are TGTGCCAGCAGCTTAGTGGGGGGGCCCGGGGAGACCCAGTACTTC. Protein: CASSLVGGPGETQYF. Drawing the rest from reference TRBV7-2 and TRBJ2-5, the complete variable domain is GAGVSQSPSNKVTEKGKDVELRCDPISGHTALYWYRQSLGQGLEFLIYFQGNSAPDKSGLPSDRFSAERTGGSVSTLTIQRTQQEDSAVYLCASSLVGGPGETQYFGPGTRLLVL.